This is a list of T cell receptor beta chains from one sample in a study of regulatory T cells in long-lasting Graves disease. TCRdb re-called the multiplex PCR reads through MiXCR, storing one row per CDR3 protein. This table has approximately 690,000 distinct CDR3 sequences, around 30% appearing once. Sequencing used peripheral blood mononuclear cells (PBMCs), obtained when the disease was refractory, from a patient treated with antithyroid drugs. The receptors were gathered from a female donor with Graves disease. CDR3s include the opening cysteine and the closing phenylalanine or tryptophan. The D gene is left open where the match is weak. Rows give clone size only sometimes, using once, few, many, or a class for an expanded clone.

abundance	v_gene	d_gene	j_gene	CDR3aa	CDR3nt
NA	TRBV7-2	NA	TRBJ1-2	CASSDSLLSYGYTF	TGTGCCAGCAGCGACAGCCTCCTATCTTATGGCTACACCTTC
many	TRBV12-3/TRBV12-4	TRBD1	TRBJ1-2	CASSPTGAYGYTF	TGTGCCAGCAGTCCTACAGGGGCCTATGGCTACACCTTC
NA	TRBV12-3/TRBV12-4	NA	TRBJ2-6	CASRGGANVLTF	TGTGCCAGCAGGGGTGGGGCCAACGTCCTGACTTTC
few	TRBV6-1	NA	TRBJ2-7	CASRPSEGVSYEQYF	TGTGCCAGCAGGCCCTCGGAGGGGGTCTCCTACGAGCAGTACTTC
NA	TRBV30	TRBD1	TRBJ1-5	CAWSVPGQGAQPQHF	TGTGCCTGGAGTGTACCGGGACAGGGGGCACAGCCCCAGCATTTT
NA	TRBV7-3	NA	TRBJ2-2	CASSLPGTGGELLF	TGTGCCAGCAGCTTACCTGGGACGGGCGGGGAGCTGCTTTTT
once	TRBV5-1	TRBD1	TRBJ1-3	CASSLRSGTGDPGNTIYF	TGCGCCAGCAGCCTGAGGAGCGGGACAGGGGATCCTGGAAACACCATATATTTT
NA	TRBV7-2	NA	TRBJ1-4	CASSLGGAGTRPEKLFF	TGTGCCAGCAGCTTAGGAGGGGCCGGGACTCGTCCTGAAAAACTGTTTTTT
few	TRBV4-1	TRBD2	TRBJ2-5	CASSQVATLGLAGEGGETQYF	TGCGCCAGCAGCCAAGTTGCAACCTTAGGCCTAGCGGGAGAGGGTGGAGAGACCCAGTACTTC
few	TRBV28	NA	TRBJ1-1	CASSLGTIDTEAFF	TGTGCCAGCAGTTTAGGTACAATCGACACTGAAGCTTTCTTT